This TCR beta chain was documented in a study of identical twins. Points from the study as a whole: Fewer insertions marked abundant cord blood beta clonotypes; young adult naive trended weakly, memory not at all.

This clonotype has just a few counts. Its antigen is unidentified. CDR3 length: 12 amino acids. V lost 7 bases and J 3 bases, leaving 9 bases between the germline ends. CDR1 and CDR2 from the germline V gene are MNHEY and SVGAGI. One entry per CDR3 protein, called by TCRdb with MiXCR from the 5' RACE reads. The table lists about 250,000 distinct CDR3 sequences, 11% to 15% of them singletons. The rearrangement links TRBV6-5 to TRBJ1-1; D gene unclear. The source is a woman under 30 in good health. The sample comprised memory (CD45RO+) T cells sorted from blood. In DNA, the CDR3 is TGTGCCAGCAACGGACGGTACACTGAAGCTTTCTTT. Translated: CASNGRYTEAFF.